A single sample gave rise to the 6 T cell receptor beta chains below, sequenced in a study of control samples from healthy donors and cancer patients. Generated by immunoSEQ multiplex PCR, the TCRdb table keeps only in-frame clones and is missing some. The data show about 180,000 clones, around 94% seen once. Material for sequencing was blood. All receptors come from a woman younger than 30 in good health.

The chain recombines TRBV7-2 with TRBJ1-1, with no clear D. Germline values: CDR1 SGHTA, CDR2 FQGNSA. This CDR3 region has 11 residues. Trimming left V 5 bases short and J 10 bases short, with 11 bases between. CDR3 nucleotide sequence: TGTGCCAGCAGCCCGGGAACAGCAGCTTTCTTT. Translation gives CASSPGTAAFF.

This rearrangement joins TRBV10-2 to TRBJ1-1; 7 positions agree with TRBD1. After removal of 3 bases from V and 10 bases from J, the junction contained 5 bases not matched to a gene. CDR3 length: 12 amino acids. CDR1 is WSHSY, CDR2 SAAADI, per germline. CDR3 coding DNA: TGCGCCAGCAGTGAAAAGGGGGCTCCAGCTTTCTTT. This sequence encodes CASSEKGAPAFF.

This clone was counted a few times. V gene TRBV4-2 combines with J gene TRBJ2-7; 8 nucleotides line up with TRBD1. Germline-derived CDR1 and CDR2 are LGHNA and YNFKEQ. Germline trimming cut 0 bases from V and 2 bases from J; bases unmatched to any gene: 15. The CDR3 contains 19 residues. CDR3: CASSQEGASGTGYPYEQYF. CDR3 bases: TGTGCCAGCAGCCAAGAAGGAGCTTCCGGGACAGGATACCCCTACGAGCAGTACTTC.

This CDR3 is CASRRQGASTEAFF. The CDR3 region has the DNA TGTGCCAGCAGGCGACAGGGGGCGAGCACTGAAGCTTTCTTT. This chain uses TRBV2 with TRBJ1-1; 10 nucleotides line up with TRBD1. The V gene's germline CDR1 is SNHLY and CDR2 FYNNEI. V gave up 6 bases and J gave up 4 bases; unmatched junction bases: 5. This CDR3 region has 14 residues.

The V and J genes are TRBV7-9 and TRBJ2-7; no clear D gene. CDR1 is SEHNR and CDR2 is FQNEAQ in the germline V gene (reference sequence). Deletions cut 4 bases from V and 5 bases from J, with 12 bases between. The CDR3 totals 13 residues. CDR3 loop: CASSSIATNEQYF. The DNA of the CDR3 is TGTGCCAGCAGCTCGATCGCAACCAACGAGCAGTACTTC.

The chain recombines TRBV15 with TRBJ2-1; 9 nucleotides match TRBD2. This CDR3 is built from 19 residues. The V and J ends lost 0 bases and 8 bases, in that order; junction bases with no gene match: 17. The V gene's germline CDR1 is LNHNV and CDR2 YYDKDF (reference sequence). For the CDR3, the DNA is TGTGCCACCAGCAGAGATAGGGCTAGCGGGACGGATTTTAGGGATGAGCAGTTCTTC. Amino acids: CATSRDRASGTDFRDEQFF.